This is a list of T cell receptor beta chains from one sample in a study of cytomegalovirus exposure and HLA in healthy donors. Sequenced by immunoSEQ multiplex PCR; TCRdb stores in-frame clones only, minus some. The repertoire holds tens of thousands of clones, roughly 90% seen once, with 3.8% in the top ten. Sequenced: PBMCs. The receptors derive from a young woman in good health and CMV-seropositive. Both conserved end residues are trimmed from each CDR3. Fields, in order: V gene, J gene, D gene, CDR3 protein. D genes are given only for firm matches.

v_call: TRBV19; j_call: TRBJ1-1; d_call: .; cdr3_aa: ASSLDPRTFEAF
v_call: TRBV5-1; j_call: TRBJ1-2; d_call: .; cdr3_aa: ASSLSGETFYGYT
v_call: TRBV10-3; j_call: TRBJ2-7; d_call: .; cdr3_aa: AISESYYEQY
v_call: TRBV5-6; j_call: TRBJ2-4; d_call: .; cdr3_aa: ASSFLTHKNIQY
v_call: TRBV7-7; j_call: TRBJ1-1; d_call: .; cdr3_aa: ASSLSLYTEAF
v_call: TRBV6-5; j_call: TRBJ1-1; d_call: TRBD1; cdr3_aa: ASRTGTGATEAF
v_call: TRBV6-4; j_call: TRBJ2-2; d_call: TRBD2; cdr3_aa: ASSGLAGGPNTGELF
v_call: TRBV27; j_call: TRBJ2-7; d_call: TRBD1; cdr3_aa: ASKKDRGIQY
v_call: TRBV7-9; j_call: TRBJ1-2; d_call: .; cdr3_aa: ASSLLKSHGYT
v_call: TRBV7-9; j_call: TRBJ2-5; d_call: TRBD2; cdr3_aa: ASSPSGGHETQY
v_call: TRBV2; j_call: TRBJ2-3; d_call: TRBD2; cdr3_aa: ASSPRTPVAGGKVGWY
v_call: TRBV6-1; j_call: TRBJ2-3; d_call: .; cdr3_aa: ASSGGQPTDTQY
v_call: TRBV6-6; j_call: TRBJ2-7; d_call: TRBD2; cdr3_aa: ASSPLAGSSYEQY
v_call: TRBV13; j_call: TRBJ2-5; d_call: TRBD2; cdr3_aa: ASSARLAGVGETQY
v_call: TRBV19; j_call: TRBJ2-1; d_call: .; cdr3_aa: ASSISGGLYNEQF
v_call: TRBV6-5; j_call: TRBJ2-3; d_call: .; cdr3_aa: ASSYSDTGADTQY
v_call: TRBV7-3; j_call: TRBJ2-3; d_call: TRBD2; cdr3_aa: ASTIPSWLSGSYTDTQY
v_call: TRBV2; j_call: TRBJ2-6; d_call: .; cdr3_aa: ASSDEGTGANVLT
v_call: TRBV28; j_call: TRBJ2-7; d_call: TRBD2; cdr3_aa: ASSFLAGVAYEQY
v_call: TRBV28; j_call: TRBJ2-7; d_call: TRBD2; cdr3_aa: ASSRLAGLTYEQY
v_call: TRBV5-1; j_call: TRBJ2-1; d_call: .; cdr3_aa: ASRLRLGGQDYNEQF
v_call: TRBV4-1; j_call: TRBJ2-1; d_call: TRBD1; cdr3_aa: ASSLGTGLVDEQF
v_call: TRBV28; j_call: TRBJ1-1; d_call: TRBD1; cdr3_aa: ASSLRDRYDTEAF
v_call: TRBV19; j_call: TRBJ2-3; d_call: .; cdr3_aa: ASTTGYTDTQY
v_call: TRBV6-6; j_call: TRBJ2-3; d_call: .; cdr3_aa: ASSYSAGRGDTQY
v_call: TRBV4-2; j_call: TRBJ2-3; d_call: TRBD2; cdr3_aa: ASSQDRSGGSTDTQY
v_call: TRBV6-6; j_call: TRBJ2-5; d_call: .; cdr3_aa: ASSYLTARETQY
v_call: TRBV5-4; j_call: TRBJ2-4; d_call: .; cdr3_aa: ASSLWDKENIQY
v_call: TRBV6-6; j_call: TRBJ2-1; d_call: TRBD2; cdr3_aa: ASSGGYEQF
v_call: TRBV7-9; j_call: TRBJ1-5; d_call: TRBD1; cdr3_aa: ASSIGQGNQPQH
v_call: TRBV28; j_call: TRBJ2-1; d_call: TRBD1; cdr3_aa: ASSIHGGQGLNEQF
v_call: TRBV6-6; j_call: TRBJ2-1; d_call: TRBD2; cdr3_aa: ASSYSATSGGYEQF
v_call: TRBV2; j_call: TRBJ2-1; d_call: TRBD2; cdr3_aa: ASSWGGSSYNEQF
v_call: TRBV7-3; j_call: TRBJ2-5; d_call: .; cdr3_aa: ASSDRQELSALETQY
v_call: TRBV27; j_call: TRBJ1-2; d_call: .; cdr3_aa: ASSPLQQGPYGYT
v_call: TRBV5-3; j_call: TRBJ2-7; d_call: .; cdr3_aa: ARSAEARDCPYEQY
v_call: TRBV6-5; j_call: TRBJ2-7; d_call: TRBD1; cdr3_aa: ASSYSVGGDGEQY
v_call: TRBV18; j_call: TRBJ2-3; d_call: .; cdr3_aa: ASSPPGRADTQY
v_call: TRBV10-3; j_call: TRBJ1-2; d_call: .; cdr3_aa: AITAGGGADGYT
v_call: TRBV13; j_call: TRBJ2-1; d_call: TRBD2; cdr3_aa: ASSFLSGGVVYNEQF
v_call: TRBV5-4; j_call: TRBJ2-1; d_call: TRBD2; cdr3_aa: ASSSWRSGTEDRSYNEQF
v_call: TRBV2; j_call: TRBJ2-3; d_call: .; cdr3_aa: ASSGLKADTQY
v_call: TRBV7-6; j_call: TRBJ2-7; d_call: TRBD1; cdr3_aa: ASSLAAGGGEQY
v_call: TRBV4-2; j_call: TRBJ1-2; d_call: .; cdr3_aa: ASSQENGPGT
v_call: TRBV7-9; j_call: TRBJ2-7; d_call: TRBD1; cdr3_aa: ASSSPPGQAPGVEQY
v_call: TRBV2; j_call: TRBJ1-5; d_call: .; cdr3_aa: ASTRYGNQPQH
v_call: TRBV30; j_call: TRBJ1-1; d_call: .; cdr3_aa: AWRGAMNTEAF
v_call: TRBV7-9; j_call: TRBJ2-7; d_call: TRBD2; cdr3_aa: ASRGRKGGRDYEQY
v_call: TRBV6-5; j_call: TRBJ1-1; d_call: .; cdr3_aa: ASRKTTGNTEAF
v_call: TRBV9; j_call: TRBJ1-1; d_call: TRBD1; cdr3_aa: ASSVDGGGQKAF
v_call: TRBV29-1; j_call: TRBJ1-2; d_call: TRBD1; cdr3_aa: SVGSGTADPNYGYT
v_call: TRBV7-9; j_call: TRBJ1-1; d_call: TRBD1; cdr3_aa: ASSPRGQGLNTEAF
v_call: TRBV29-1; j_call: TRBJ1-5; d_call: .; cdr3_aa: SVVLVGQALEPQH
v_call: TRBV28; j_call: TRBJ1-2; d_call: .; cdr3_aa: ASSSNYGYT